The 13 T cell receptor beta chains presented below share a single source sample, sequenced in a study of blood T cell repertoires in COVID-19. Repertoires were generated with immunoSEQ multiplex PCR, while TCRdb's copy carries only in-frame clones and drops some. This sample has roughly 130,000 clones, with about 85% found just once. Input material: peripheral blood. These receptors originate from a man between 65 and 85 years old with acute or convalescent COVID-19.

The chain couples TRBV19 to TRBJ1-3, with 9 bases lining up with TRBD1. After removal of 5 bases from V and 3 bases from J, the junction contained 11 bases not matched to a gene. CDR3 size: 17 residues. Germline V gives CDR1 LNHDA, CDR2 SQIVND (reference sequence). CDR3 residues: CASSDLGTGRIGNTIYF. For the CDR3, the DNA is TGTGCCAGTAGTGACCTCGGGACAGGGCGCATTGGAAACACCATATATTTT.

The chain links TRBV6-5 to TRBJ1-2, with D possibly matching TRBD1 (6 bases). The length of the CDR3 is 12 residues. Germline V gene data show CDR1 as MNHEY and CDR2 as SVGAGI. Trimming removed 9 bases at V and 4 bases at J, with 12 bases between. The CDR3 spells CASSTGTYGYTF. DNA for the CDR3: TGTGCCAGTTCAACAGGGACCTATGGCTACACCTTC.

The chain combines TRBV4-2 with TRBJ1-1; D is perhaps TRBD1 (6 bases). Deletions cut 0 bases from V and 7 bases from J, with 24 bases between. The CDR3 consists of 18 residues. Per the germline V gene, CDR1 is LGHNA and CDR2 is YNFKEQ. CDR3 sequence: CASSQDRCTGRRTDEAFF. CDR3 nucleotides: TGTGCCAGCAGCCAAGATCGGTGCACAGGGAGAAGGACGGATGAAGCTTTCTTT.

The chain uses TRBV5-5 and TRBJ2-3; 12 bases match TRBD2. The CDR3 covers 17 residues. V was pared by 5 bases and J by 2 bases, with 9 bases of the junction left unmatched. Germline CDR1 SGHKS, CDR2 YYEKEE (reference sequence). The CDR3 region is CASSYGLAGRYTDTQYF. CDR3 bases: TGTGCCAGCAGTTATGGACTAGCGGGGCGCTACACAGATACGCAGTATTTT.

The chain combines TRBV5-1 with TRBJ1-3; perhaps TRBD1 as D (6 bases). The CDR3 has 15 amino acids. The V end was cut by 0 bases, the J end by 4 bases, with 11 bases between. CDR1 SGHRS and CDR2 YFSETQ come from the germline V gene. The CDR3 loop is CASSLVGGRGNTIYF. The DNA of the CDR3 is TGCGCCAGCAGCTTGGTGGGGGGGCGAGGAAACACCATATATTTT.

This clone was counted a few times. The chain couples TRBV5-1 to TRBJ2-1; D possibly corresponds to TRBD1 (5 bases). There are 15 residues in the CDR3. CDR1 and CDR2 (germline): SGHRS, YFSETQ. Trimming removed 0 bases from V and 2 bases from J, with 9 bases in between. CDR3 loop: CASSLESGPYNEQFF. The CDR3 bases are TGCGCCAGCAGCTTGGAATCAGGGCCCTACAATGAGCAGTTCTTC.

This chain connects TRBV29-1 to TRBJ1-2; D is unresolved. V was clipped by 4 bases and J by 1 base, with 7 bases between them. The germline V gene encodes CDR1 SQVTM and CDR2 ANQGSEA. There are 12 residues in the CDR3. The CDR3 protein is CSVGDGNYGYTF. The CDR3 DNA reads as TGCAGCGTTGGAGACGGTAACTATGGCTACACCTTC.

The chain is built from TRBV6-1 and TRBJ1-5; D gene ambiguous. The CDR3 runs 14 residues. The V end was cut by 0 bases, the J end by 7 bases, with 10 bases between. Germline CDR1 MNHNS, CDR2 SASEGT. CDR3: CASSEATRQQPQHF. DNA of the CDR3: TGTGCCAGCAGTGAAGCGACGAGGCAGCAGCCCCAGCATTTT.

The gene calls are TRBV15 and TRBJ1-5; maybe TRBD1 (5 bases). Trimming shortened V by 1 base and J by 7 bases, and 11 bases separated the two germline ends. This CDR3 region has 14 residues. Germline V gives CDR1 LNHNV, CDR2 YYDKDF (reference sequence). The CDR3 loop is CATSRGGSRQPQHF. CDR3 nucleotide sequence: TGTGCCACCAGCAGAGGGGGCTCGAGGCAGCCCCAGCATTTT.

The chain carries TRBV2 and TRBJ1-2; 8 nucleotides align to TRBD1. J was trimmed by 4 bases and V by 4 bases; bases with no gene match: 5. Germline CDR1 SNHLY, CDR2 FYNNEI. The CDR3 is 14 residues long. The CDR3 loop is CASSATGAGYGYTF. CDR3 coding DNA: TGTGCCAGCAGTGCGACAGGGGCCGGCTATGGCTACACCTTC.

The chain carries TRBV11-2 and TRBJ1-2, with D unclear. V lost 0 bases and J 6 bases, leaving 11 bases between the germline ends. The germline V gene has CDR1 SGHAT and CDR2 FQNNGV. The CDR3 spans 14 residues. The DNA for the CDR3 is TGTGCCAGCAGCTTAGATCTGGGCAGAAATGGCTACACCTTC. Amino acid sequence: CASSLDLGRNGYTF.

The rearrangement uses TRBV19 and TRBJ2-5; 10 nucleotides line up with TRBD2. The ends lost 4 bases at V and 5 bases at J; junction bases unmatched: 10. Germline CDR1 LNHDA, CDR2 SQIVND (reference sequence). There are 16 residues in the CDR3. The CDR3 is CASSTGTSAPGETQYF. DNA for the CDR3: TGTGCCAGTAGTACCGGGACTAGCGCCCCAGGGGAGACCCAGTACTTC. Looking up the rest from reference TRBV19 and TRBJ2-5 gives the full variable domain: DGGITQSPKYLFRKEGQNVTLSCEQNLNHDAMYWYRQDPGQGLRLIYYSQIVNDFQKGDIAEGYSVSREKKESFPLTVTSAQKNPTAFYLCASSTGTSAPGETQYFGPGTRLLVL.

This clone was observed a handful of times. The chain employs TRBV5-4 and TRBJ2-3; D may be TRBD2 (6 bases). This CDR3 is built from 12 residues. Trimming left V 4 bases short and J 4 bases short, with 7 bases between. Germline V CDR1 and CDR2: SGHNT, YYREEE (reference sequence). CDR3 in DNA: TGTGCCAGCAGCCTAGCGCCAGATACGCAGTATTTT. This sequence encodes CASSLAPDTQYF.